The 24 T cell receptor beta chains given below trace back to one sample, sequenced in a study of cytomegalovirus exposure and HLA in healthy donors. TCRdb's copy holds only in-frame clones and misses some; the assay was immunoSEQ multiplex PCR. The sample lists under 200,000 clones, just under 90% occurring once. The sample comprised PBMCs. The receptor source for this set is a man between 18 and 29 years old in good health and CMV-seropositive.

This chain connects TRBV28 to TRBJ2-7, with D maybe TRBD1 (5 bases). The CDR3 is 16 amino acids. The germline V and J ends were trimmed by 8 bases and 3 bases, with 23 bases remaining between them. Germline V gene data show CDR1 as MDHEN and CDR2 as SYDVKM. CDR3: CASLRSEAGMGYEQYF. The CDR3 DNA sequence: TGTGCCAGCCTCAGATCCGAGGCAGGGATGGGCTACGAGCAGTACTTC.

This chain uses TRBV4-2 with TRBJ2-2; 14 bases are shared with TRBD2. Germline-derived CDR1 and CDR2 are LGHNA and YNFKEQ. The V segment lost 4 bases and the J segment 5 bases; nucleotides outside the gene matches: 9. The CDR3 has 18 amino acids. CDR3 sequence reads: CASSPGLAGGLGTGELFF. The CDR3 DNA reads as TGTGCCAGCAGCCCCGGACTAGCGGGAGGCCTGGGGACCGGGGAGCTGTTTTTT.

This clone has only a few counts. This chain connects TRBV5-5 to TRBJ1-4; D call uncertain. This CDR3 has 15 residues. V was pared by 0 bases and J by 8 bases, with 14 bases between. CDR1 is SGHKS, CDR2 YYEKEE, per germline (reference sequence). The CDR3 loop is CASSLAEGLSEKLFF. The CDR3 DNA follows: TGTGCCAGCAGCTTGGCCGAAGGACTATCGGAAAAACTGTTTTTT.

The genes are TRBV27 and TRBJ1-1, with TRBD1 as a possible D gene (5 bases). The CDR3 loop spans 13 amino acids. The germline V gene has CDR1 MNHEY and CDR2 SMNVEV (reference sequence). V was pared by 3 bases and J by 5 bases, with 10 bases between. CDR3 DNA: TGTGCCAGCAGTTTTTTGGGGGGTACTGAAGCTTTCTTT. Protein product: CASSFLGGTEAFF.

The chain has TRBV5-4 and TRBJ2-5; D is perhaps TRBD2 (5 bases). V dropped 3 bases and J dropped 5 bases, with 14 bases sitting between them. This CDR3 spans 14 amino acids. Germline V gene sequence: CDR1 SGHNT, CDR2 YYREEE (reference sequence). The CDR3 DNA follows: TGTGCCAGCAGCTACCGTTCCGGCGGGGAGACCCAGTACTTC. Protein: CASSYRSGGETQYF.

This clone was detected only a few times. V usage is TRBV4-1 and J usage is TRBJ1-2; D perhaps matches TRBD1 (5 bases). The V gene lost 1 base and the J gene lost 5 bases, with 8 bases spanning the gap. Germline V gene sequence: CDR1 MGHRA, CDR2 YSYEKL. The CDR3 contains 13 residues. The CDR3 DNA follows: TGCGCCAGCAGCCAAGTGACAGATTATGGCTACACCTTC. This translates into CASSQVTDYGYTF.

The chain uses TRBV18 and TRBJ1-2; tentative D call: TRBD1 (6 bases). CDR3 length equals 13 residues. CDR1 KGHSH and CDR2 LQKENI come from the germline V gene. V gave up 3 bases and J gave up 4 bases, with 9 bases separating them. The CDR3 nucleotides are TGTGCCAGCTCACCGCAGGACAGCTATGGCTACACCTTC. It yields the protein CASSPQDSYGYTF.

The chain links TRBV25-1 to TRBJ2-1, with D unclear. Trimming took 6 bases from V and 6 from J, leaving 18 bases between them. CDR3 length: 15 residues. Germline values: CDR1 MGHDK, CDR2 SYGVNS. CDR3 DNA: TGTGCCAGCAGCCGCGGTGCGTCGGTAATCAATGAGCAGTTCTTC. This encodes CASSRGASVINEQFF.

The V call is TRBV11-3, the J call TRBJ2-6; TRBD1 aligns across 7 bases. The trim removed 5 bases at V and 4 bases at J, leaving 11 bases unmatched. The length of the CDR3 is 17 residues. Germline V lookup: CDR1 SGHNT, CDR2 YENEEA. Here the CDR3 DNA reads TGTGCCAGCAGCCACCGGGACAGCCTTTTAGGGGCCAACGTCCTGACTTTC. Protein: CASSHRDSLLGANVLTF.

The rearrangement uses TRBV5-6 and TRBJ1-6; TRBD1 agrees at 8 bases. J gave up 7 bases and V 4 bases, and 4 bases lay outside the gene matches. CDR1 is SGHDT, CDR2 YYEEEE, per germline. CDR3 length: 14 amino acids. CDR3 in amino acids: CASSPWTGNSPLHF. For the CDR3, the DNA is TGTGCCAGCAGCCCTTGGACAGGGAATTCACCCCTCCACTTT. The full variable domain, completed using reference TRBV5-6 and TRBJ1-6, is DAGVTQSPTHLIKTRGQQVTLRCSPKSGHDTVSWYQQALGQGPQFIFQYYEEEERQRGNFPDRFSGHQFPNYSSELNVNALLLGDSALYLCASSPWTGNSPLHFGNGTRLTVT.

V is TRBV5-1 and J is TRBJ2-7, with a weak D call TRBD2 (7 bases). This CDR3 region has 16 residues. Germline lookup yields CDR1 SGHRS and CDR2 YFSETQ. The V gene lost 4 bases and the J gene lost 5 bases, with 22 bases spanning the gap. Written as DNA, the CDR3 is TGCGCCAGCAGCCTGGGAGGGACACGTGGTCAGGACGAGCAGTACTTC. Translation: CASSLGGTRGQDEQYF.

The CDR3, as DNA: TGTGCCAGCAGACAGAGAAACACTGAAGCTTTCTTT. Protein: CASRQRNTEAFF. The rearrangement uses TRBV27 and TRBJ1-1, with unresolved D. The V and J ends lost 6 bases and 2 bases respectively, with 7 bases between them. The germline V gene encodes CDR1 MNHEY and CDR2 SMNVEV (reference sequence). The length of the CDR3 is 12 residues.

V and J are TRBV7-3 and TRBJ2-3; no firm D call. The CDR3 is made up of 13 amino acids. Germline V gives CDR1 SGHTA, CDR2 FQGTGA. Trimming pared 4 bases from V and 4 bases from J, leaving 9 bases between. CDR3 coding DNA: TGTGCCAGCAGCTCCCCCTTTGCAGATACGCAGTATTTT. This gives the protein CASSSPFADTQYF.

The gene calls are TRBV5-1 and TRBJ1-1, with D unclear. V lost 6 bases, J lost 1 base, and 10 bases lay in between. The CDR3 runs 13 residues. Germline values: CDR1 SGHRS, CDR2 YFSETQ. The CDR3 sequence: CASNKETNTEAFF. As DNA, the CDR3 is TGCGCCAGCAATAAGGAGACGAACACTGAAGCTTTCTTT.

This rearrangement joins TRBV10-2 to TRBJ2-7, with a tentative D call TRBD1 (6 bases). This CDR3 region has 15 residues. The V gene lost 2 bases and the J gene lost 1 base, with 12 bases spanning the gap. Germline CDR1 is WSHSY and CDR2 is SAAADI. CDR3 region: CASSEDRTKSYEQYF. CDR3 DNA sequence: TGCGCCAGCAGTGAGGACAGGACCAAGTCCTACGAGCAGTACTTC.

CDR3 region: CASSPLEAPVYNEQFF. As DNA, the CDR3 is TGTGCCAGCTCACCATTAGAGGCCCCGGTCTACAATGAGCAGTTCTTC. The chain joins TRBV18 to TRBJ2-1; no firm D call. This CDR3 region has 16 residues. From germline, CDR1 is KGHSH and CDR2 LQKENI. V dropped 2 bases and J dropped 3 bases, with 14 bases sitting between them.

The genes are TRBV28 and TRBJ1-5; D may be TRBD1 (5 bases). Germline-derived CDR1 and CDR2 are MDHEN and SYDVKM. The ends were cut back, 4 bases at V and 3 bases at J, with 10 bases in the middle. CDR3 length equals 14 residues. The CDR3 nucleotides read TGTGCCAGCAGTTCACGACAGACCAATCAGCCCCAGCATTTT. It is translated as CASSSRQTNQPQHF.

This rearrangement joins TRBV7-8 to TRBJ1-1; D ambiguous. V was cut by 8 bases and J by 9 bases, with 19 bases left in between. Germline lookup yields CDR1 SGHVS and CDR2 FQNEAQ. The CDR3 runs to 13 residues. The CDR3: CASLARGRLKAFF. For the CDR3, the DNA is TGTGCCAGCCTGGCGCGAGGGCGCTTGAAAGCTTTCTTT.

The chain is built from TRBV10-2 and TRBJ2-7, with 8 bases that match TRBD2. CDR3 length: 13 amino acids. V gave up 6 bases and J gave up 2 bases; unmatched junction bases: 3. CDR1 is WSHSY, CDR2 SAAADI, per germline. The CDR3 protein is CASSLTSAYEQYF. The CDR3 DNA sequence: TGCGCCAGCAGCCTGACTAGCGCCTACGAGCAGTACTTC.

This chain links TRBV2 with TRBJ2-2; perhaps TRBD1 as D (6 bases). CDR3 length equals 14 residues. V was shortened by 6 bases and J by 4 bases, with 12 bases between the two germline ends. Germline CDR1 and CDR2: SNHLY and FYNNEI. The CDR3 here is CASREQGGTGELFF. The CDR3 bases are TGTGCCAGCAGGGAACAGGGTGGCACCGGGGAGCTGTTTTTT.

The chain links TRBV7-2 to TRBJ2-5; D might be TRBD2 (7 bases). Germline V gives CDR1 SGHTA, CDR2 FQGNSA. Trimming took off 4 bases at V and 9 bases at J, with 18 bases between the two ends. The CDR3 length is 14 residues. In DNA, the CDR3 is TGTGCCAGCAGCTCCGGGACTATTAGGGGGGCCCAGTACTTC. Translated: CASSSGTIRGAQYF.

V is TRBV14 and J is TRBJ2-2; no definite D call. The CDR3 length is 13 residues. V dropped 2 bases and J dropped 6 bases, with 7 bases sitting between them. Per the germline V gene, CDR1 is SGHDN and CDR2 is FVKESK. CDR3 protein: CASSQYFSGELFF. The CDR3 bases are TGTGCCAGCAGCCAATACTTCTCCGGGGAGCTGTTTTTT.

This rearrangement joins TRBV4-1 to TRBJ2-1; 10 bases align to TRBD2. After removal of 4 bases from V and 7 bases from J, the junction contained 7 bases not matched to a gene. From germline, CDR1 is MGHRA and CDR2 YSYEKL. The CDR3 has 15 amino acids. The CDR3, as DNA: TGCGCCAGCAGCCCCCTCACTAGCGGGATAAATGAGCAGTTCTTC. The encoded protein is CASSPLTSGINEQFF.

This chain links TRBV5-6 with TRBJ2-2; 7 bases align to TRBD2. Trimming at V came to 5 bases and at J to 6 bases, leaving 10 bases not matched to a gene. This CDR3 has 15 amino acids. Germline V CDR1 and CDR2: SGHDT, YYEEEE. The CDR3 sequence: CASSFRDYKAGELFF. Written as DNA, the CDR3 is TGTGCCAGCAGTTTCCGGGACTATAAGGCCGGGGAGCTGTTTTTT.